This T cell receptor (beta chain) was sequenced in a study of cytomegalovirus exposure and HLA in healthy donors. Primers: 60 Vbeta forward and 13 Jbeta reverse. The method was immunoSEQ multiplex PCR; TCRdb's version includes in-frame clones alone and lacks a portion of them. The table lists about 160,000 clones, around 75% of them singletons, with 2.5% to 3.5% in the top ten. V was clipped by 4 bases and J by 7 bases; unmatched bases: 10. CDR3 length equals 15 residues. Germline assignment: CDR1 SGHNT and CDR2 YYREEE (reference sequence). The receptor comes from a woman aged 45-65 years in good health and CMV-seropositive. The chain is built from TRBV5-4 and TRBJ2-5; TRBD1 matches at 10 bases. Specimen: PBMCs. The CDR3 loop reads CASSPDRDRGGTQYF. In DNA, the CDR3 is TGTGCCAGCAGCCCCGACCGGGACAGGGGAGGGACCCAGTACTTC.